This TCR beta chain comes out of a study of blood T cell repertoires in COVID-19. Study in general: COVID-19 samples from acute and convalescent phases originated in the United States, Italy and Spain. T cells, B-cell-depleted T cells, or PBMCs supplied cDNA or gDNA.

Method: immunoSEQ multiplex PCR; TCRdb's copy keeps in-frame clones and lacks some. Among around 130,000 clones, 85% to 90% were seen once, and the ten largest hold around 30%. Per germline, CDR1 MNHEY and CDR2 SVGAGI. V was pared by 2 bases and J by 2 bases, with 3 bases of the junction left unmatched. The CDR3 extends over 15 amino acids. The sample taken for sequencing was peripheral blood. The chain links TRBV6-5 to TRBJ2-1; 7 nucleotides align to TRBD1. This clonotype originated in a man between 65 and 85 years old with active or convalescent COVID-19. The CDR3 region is CASSYDRDPYNEQFF. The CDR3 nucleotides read TGTGCCAGCAGTTACGACAGGGATCCCTACAATGAGCAGTTCTTC.